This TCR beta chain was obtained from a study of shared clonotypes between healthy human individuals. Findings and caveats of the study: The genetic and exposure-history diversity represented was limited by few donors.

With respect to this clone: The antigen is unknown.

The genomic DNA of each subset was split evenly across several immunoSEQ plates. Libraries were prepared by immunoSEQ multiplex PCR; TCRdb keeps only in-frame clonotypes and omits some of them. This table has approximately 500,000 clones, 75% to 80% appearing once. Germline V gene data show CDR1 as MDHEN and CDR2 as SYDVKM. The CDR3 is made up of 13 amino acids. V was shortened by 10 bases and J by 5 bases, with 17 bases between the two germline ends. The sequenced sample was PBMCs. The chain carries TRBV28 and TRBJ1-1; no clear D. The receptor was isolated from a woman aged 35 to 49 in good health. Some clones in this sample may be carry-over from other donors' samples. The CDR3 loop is CATTTGSWTEAFF. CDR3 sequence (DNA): TGTGCCACCACGACGGGGAGCTGGACTGAAGCTTTCTTT.